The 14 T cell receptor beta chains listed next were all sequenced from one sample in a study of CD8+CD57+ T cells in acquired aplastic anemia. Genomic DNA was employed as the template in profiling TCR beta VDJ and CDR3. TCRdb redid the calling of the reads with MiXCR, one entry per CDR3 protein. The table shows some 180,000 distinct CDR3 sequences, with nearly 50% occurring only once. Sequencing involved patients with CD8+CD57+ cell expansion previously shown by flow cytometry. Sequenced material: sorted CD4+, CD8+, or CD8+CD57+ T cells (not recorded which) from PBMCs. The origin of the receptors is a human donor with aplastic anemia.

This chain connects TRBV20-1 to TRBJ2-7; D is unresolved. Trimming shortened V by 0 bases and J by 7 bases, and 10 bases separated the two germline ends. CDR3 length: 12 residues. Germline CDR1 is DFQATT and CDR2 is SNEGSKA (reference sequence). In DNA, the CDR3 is TGCAGTGCTAGAGATATTGGCCAGGAGCAGTACTTC. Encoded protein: CSARDIGQEQYF.

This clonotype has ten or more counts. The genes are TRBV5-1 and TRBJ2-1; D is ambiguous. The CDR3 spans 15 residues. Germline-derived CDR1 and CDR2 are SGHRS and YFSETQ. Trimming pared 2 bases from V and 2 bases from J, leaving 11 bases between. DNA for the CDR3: TGCGCCAGCAGCTTACAGCCTCGCGCCTACAATGAGCAGTTCTTC. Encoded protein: CASSLQPRAYNEQFF.

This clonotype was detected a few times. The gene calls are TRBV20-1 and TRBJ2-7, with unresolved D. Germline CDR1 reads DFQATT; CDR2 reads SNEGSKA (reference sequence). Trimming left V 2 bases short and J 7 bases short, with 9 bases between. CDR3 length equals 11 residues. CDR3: CSARRGAEQYF. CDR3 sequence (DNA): TGCAGTGCTAGACGTGGTGCAGAGCAGTACTTC.

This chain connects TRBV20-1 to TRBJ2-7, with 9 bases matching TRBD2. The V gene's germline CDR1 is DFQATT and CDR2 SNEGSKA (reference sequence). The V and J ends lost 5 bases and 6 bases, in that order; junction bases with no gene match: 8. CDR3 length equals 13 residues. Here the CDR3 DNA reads TGCAGTGCTCGTAGAATAGCGGGAGCCGAGCAGTACTTC. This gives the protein CSARRIAGAEQYF.

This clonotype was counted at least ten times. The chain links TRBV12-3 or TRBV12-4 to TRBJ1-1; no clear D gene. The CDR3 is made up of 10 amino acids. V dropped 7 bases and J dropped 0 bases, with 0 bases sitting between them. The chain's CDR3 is CASMNTEAFF. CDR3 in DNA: TGTGCCAGCATGAACACTGAAGCTTTCTTT.

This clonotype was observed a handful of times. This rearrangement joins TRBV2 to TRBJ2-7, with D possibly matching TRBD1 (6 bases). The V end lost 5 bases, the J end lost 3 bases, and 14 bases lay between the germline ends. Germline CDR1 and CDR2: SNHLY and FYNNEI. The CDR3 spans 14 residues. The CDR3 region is CASSLGQLSYEQYF. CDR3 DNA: TGTGCCAGCAGTCTTGGACAGTTAAGCTACGAGCAGTACTTC.

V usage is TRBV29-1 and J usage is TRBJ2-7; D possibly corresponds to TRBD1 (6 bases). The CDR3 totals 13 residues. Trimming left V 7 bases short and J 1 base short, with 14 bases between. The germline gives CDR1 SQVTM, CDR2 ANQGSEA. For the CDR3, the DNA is TGCAGCGCTGGGTCGACAGGATCCTACGAGCAGTACTTC. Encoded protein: CSAGSTGSYEQYF.

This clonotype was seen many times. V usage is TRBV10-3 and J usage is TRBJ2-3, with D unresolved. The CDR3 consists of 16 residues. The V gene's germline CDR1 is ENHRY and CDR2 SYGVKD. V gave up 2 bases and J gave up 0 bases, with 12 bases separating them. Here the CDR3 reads CAISEVEFRSTDTQYF. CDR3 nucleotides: TGTGCCATCAGTGAGGTGGAATTCCGTAGCACAGATACGCAGTATTTT.

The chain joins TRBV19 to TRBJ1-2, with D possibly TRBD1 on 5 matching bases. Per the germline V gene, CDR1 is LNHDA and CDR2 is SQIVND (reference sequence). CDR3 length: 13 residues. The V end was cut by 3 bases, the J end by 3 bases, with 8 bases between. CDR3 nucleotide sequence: TGTGCCAGTAGTATTAAGACAGACTATGGCTACACCTTC. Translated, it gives CASSIKTDYGYTF. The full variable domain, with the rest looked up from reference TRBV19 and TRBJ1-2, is DGGITQSPKYLFRKEGQNVTLSCEQNLNHDAMYWYRQDPGQGLRLIYYSQIVNDFQKGDIAEGYSVSREKKESFPLTVTSAQKNPTAFYLCASSIKTDYGYTFGSGTRLTVV.

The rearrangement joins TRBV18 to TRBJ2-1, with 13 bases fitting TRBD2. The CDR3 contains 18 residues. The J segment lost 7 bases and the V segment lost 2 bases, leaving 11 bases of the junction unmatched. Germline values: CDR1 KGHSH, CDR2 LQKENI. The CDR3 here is CASSPRTSGGLGSNEQFF. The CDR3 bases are TGTGCCAGCTCACCAAGGACTAGCGGGGGTTTGGGTTCGAATGAGCAGTTCTTC. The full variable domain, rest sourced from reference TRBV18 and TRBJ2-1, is NAGVMQNPRHLVRRRGQEARLRCSPMKGHSHVYWYRQLPEEGLKFMVYLQKENIIDESGMPKERFSAEFPKEGPSILRIQQVVRGDSAAYFCASSPRTSGGLGSNEQFFGPGTRLTVL.

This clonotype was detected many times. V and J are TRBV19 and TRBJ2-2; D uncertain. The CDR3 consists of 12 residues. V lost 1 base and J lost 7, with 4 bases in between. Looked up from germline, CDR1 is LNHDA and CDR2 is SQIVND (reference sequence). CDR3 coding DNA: TGTGCCAGTAGTATAGGGTACGGGGAGCTGTTTTTT. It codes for CASSIGYGELFF.

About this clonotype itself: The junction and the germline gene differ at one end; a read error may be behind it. Written as DNA, the CDR3 is TGTGCCAGCAGCCAAGTCTTGTTGGGCACCGGGGAGCCGTTTTTT. Translation: CASSQVLLGTGEPFF. V gene TRBV7-9 combines with J gene TRBJ2-2, with D tentatively TRBD2 (5 bases). The CDR3 contains 15 residues. CDR1 is SEHNR and CDR2 is FQNEAQ in the germline V gene (reference sequence).

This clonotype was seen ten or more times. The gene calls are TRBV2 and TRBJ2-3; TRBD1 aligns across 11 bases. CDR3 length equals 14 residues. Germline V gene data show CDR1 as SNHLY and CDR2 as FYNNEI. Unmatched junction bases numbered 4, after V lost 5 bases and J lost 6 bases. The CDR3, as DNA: TGTGCCAGCAGTTCCGGGACAGGGGGGGATACGCAGTATTTT. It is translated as CASSSGTGGDTQYF.

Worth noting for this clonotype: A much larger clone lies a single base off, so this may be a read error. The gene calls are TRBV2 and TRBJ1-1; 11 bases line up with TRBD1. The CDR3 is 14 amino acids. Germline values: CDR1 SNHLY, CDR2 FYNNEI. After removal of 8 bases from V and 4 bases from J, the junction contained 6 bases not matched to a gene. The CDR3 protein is CASGRGQGGTEAFF. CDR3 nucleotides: TGTGCCAGCGGCCGGGGACAGGGGGGCACTGAAGCTTTCTTT.